Below are 30 T cell receptor beta chains sequenced from a single sample in a study of radiation and T cells in renal cell carcinoma. Libraries were prepared by immunoSEQ multiplex PCR; TCRdb keeps only in-frame clonotypes and omits some of them. In the table there are fewer than 8,500 clones, about two thirds of which are singletons. Treatment described: treatment-naive control, cytoreductive nephrectomy. The material was tumor tissue, obtained from a patient whose treatment was nephrectomy without radiotherapy. These receptors were obtained from a woman in her 70s with renal cell carcinoma.

The chain employs TRBV5-6 and TRBJ2-7; D is unclear. V was pared by 4 bases and J by 0 bases, with 11 bases between. The germline CDR1 and CDR2 sequences are SGHDT and YYEEEE. The CDR3 spans 14 residues. The CDR3 DNA sequence: TGTGCCAGCAGCCCAACCTGGAGCTCCTACGAGCAGTACTTC. This sequence encodes CASSPTWSSYEQYF.

J is TRBJ1-1 and V is TRBV6-6, with TRBD1 as a possible D gene (6 bases). The CDR3 runs 13 residues. V was clipped by 5 bases and J by 6 bases, with 13 bases between them. Per germline, CDR1 MNHNY and CDR2 SVGAGI (reference sequence). The CDR3 DNA is TGTGCCAGCAGTCCTCGGACAGCCGCTGAAGCTTTCTTT. This encodes CASSPRTAAEAFF.

The V call is TRBV27, the J call TRBJ2-1; D uncertain. The CDR3 is 11 amino acids. V was clipped by 4 bases and J by 8 bases, with 6 bases between them. Germline lookup yields CDR1 MNHEY and CDR2 SMNVEV (reference sequence). The CDR3 nucleotides are TGTGCCAGCAGTTCCTTCGATGAGCAGTTCTTC. This sequence encodes CASSSFDEQFF.

This sequence joins TRBV5-8 and TRBJ1-2; TRBD1 aligns across 9 bases. This CDR3 is 14 amino acids long. V was clipped by 4 bases and J by 8 bases; unmatched bases: 9. Germline V lookup: CDR1 SGHTS, CDR2 YDEGEE. Here the CDR3 DNA reads TGTGCCAGCAGCGCGGGACAGGGAGTGAAAGGCTACACCTTC. Protein: CASSAGQGVKGYTF.

The genes are TRBV18 and TRBJ2-7; 8 positions agree with TRBD1. The trim removed 5 bases at V and 3 bases at J, leaving 9 bases unmatched. The CDR3 totals 15 residues. Germline V lookup: CDR1 KGHSH, CDR2 LQKENI. This CDR3 is CASSSPDRAHYEQYF. CDR3 DNA sequence: TGTGCCAGCTCATCCCCGGACAGGGCGCACTACGAGCAGTACTTC.

This clone was counted between two and nine times. J is TRBJ2-7 and V is TRBV2; D is undetermined. V lost 6 bases, J lost 4 bases, and 4 bases lay in between. The CDR3 consists of 10 residues. Germline V CDR1 and CDR2: SNHLY, FYNNEI. The CDR3 protein is CASRVYEQYF. As DNA, the CDR3 is TGTGCCAGCAGGGTTTACGAGCAGTACTTC. The entire variable domain, with the rest obtained from reference TRBV2 and TRBJ2-7, is as follows: EPEVTQTPSHQVTQMGQEVILRCVPISNHLYFYWYRQILGQKVEFLVSFYNNEISEKSEIFDDQFSVERPDGSNFTLKIRSTKLEDSAMYFCASRVYEQYFGPGTRLTVT.

The V and J genes are TRBV5-6 and TRBJ2-5; no reliable D call. Germline CDR1 is SGHDT and CDR2 is YYEEEE. There are 13 residues in the CDR3. V lost 0 bases and J lost 5, with 8 bases in between. The CDR3 nucleotides read TGTGCCAGCAGCTTGGCCACTCGGGAGACCCAGTACTTC. Protein: CASSLATRETQYF.

The V call is TRBV7-3, the J call TRBJ1-1; D possibly corresponds to TRBD1 (5 bases). Germline V gives CDR1 SGHTA, CDR2 FQGTGA. The CDR3 runs 14 residues. V was pared by 3 bases and J by 4 bases, with 12 bases between. The CDR3 DNA sequence: TGTGCCAGCAGCTTGGGGGGTGAGACCACTGAAGCTTTCTTT. It yields the protein CASSLGGETTEAFF.

This rearrangement joins TRBV6-1 to TRBJ1-5; TRBD1 is a possible D gene (6 bases). CDR3 length: 16 amino acids. V dropped 1 base and J dropped 4 bases, with 14 bases sitting between them. The germline V gene encodes CDR1 MNHNS and CDR2 SASEGT. DNA of the CDR3: TGTGCCAGCAGTGAAGACAGGGAAGGGGCGAATCAGCCCCAGCATTTT. This translates into CASSEDREGANQPQHF.

The chain has TRBV6-1 and TRBJ2-6; the D is unclear. The CDR3 is made up of 14 amino acids. Trimming left V 2 bases short and J 12 bases short, with 14 bases between. Germline V gene data show CDR1 as MNHNS and CDR2 as SASEGT. The CDR3 region is CASSEFPGSGVLTF. DNA for the CDR3: TGTGCCAGCAGTGAATTCCCGGGTTCGGGCGTCCTGACTTTC.

This clone appeared a single time. The gene calls are TRBV7-8 and TRBJ1-2, with D tentatively TRBD1 (5 bases). Deletions cut 0 bases from V and 8 bases from J, with 10 bases between. This CDR3 is 13 amino acids long. From germline, CDR1 is SGHVS and CDR2 FQNEAQ. The CDR3 here is CASSLARDQGYTF. The CDR3 nucleotides read TGTGCCAGCAGCTTAGCGAGGGACCAGGGCTACACCTTC.

V usage is TRBV16 and J usage is TRBJ1-5; 7 nucleotides match TRBD1. Germline V gives CDR1 KGHSY, CDR2 FQNENV. V trimming: 2 bases; J trimming: 3 bases; junction bases outside the gene matches: 4. This CDR3 has 15 residues. This chain's CDR3 is CASSQDQGDNQPQHF. CDR3 DNA sequence: TGTGCCAGCAGCCAAGACCAGGGGGACAATCAGCCCCAGCATTTT.

The chain couples TRBV5-5 to TRBJ2-3, with 9 bases matching TRBD2. Germline CDR1 reads SGHKS; CDR2 reads YYEKEE (reference sequence). The CDR3 sequence is 17 residues long. The V and J ends lost 6 bases and 2 bases, in that order; junction bases with no gene match: 13. The CDR3 here is CASTLYAGGINTDTQYF. In nucleotides, the CDR3 is TGTGCCAGCACTTTATACGCGGGGGGGATAAACACAGATACGCAGTATTTT. The complete variable domain, with remaining parts taken from reference TRBV5-5 and TRBJ2-3, reads DAGVTQSPTHLIKTRGQQVTLRCSPISGHKSVSWYQQVLGQGPQFIFQYYEKEERGRGNFPDRFSARQFPNYSSELNVNALLLGDSALYLCASTLYAGGINTDTQYFGPGTRLTVL.

This chain joins TRBV2 and TRBJ1-5; a possible D gene is TRBD1 (6 bases). Germline CDR1 is SNHLY and CDR2 is FYNNEI. The V gene lost 5 bases and the J gene lost 0 bases, with 11 bases spanning the gap. The CDR3 has 15 amino acids. CDR3 nucleotides: TGTGCCAGCAGTCTTTTACAGGGTAGCAATCAGCCCCAGCATTTT. Residues: CASSLLQGSNQPQHF.

The chain links TRBV9 to TRBJ2-7, with a tentative D call TRBD2 (5 bases). The germline V and J ends were trimmed by 2 bases and 7 bases, with 10 bases remaining between them. CDR3 length: 12 amino acids. Germline values: CDR1 SGDLS, CDR2 YYNGEE. The CDR3 DNA sequence: TGTGCCAGCAGCGTGCTCTCGGGGGAGCAGTACTTC. Its protein product is CASSVLSGEQYF.

The chain joins TRBV7-3 to TRBJ1-2; 10 bases are a match to TRBD1. The CDR3 has 16 amino acids. Trimming took 2 bases from V and 7 from J; bases not matched to a gene: 10. Germline V gene lookup returns CDR1 SGHTA and CDR2 FQGTGA. The CDR3 sequence: CASSLGWDRGQSGYTF. In nucleotides, the CDR3 is TGTGCCAGCAGCTTAGGGTGGGACAGGGGCCAGAGTGGCTACACCTTC.

The V gene is TRBV5-1, the J gene TRBJ2-3; no clear D. Trimming cost V 7 bases and J 0 bases, with 18 bases left between them. This CDR3 is 16 amino acids long. Germline CDR1 SGHRS, CDR2 YFSETQ. Written as DNA, the CDR3 is TGCGCCAGCGACTCCTCCGACGTGTCAAGCACAGATACGCAGTATTTT. Its protein product is CASDSSDVSSTDTQYF.

The V and J genes are TRBV5-1 and TRBJ2-1; weak D call: TRBD2 (8 bases). In germline, CDR1 is SGHRS, CDR2 YFSETQ. V lost 4 bases, J lost 5 bases, and 13 bases lay in between. The CDR3 is made up of 14 amino acids. CDR3 nucleotide sequence: TGCGCCAGCAGCCGGGAGGGGGCCCACAATGAGCAGTTCTTC. Its protein product is CASSREGAHNEQFF. Together with reference TRBV5-1 and TRBJ2-1, the CDR3 gives the full variable domain: KAGVTQTPRYLIKTRGQQVTLSCSPISGHRSVSWYQQTPGQGLQFLFEYFSETQRNKGNFPGRFSGRQFSNSRSEMNVSTLELGDSALYLCASSREGAHNEQFFGPGTRLTVL.

The chain employs TRBV27 and TRBJ2-6; D is ambiguous. Germline CDR1 and CDR2: MNHEY and SMNVEV (reference sequence). Trimming shortened V by 1 base and J by 0 bases, and 4 bases separated the two germline ends. The CDR3 totals 15 residues. This CDR3 reads CASSLYFSGANVLTF. DNA for the CDR3: TGTGCCAGCAGTTTATACTTCTCTGGGGCCAACGTCCTGACTTTC.

The chain recombines TRBV5-1 with TRBJ2-7; 10 nucleotides agree with TRBD1. Germline lookup yields CDR1 SGHRS and CDR2 YFSETQ. The ends lost 0 bases at V and 7 bases at J; junction bases unmatched: 4. CDR3 length: 14 residues. In DNA, the CDR3 is TGCGCCAGCAGCTTGGGACAGGGGGCGAGAGAGCAGTACTTC. Protein product: CASSLGQGAREQYF.

The chain carries TRBV5-1 and TRBJ2-1, with D hard to call. Trimming took 4 bases from V and 3 from J, leaving 11 bases between them. Looked up from germline, CDR1 is SGHRS and CDR2 is YFSETQ. The CDR3 totals 14 residues. The CDR3 region has the DNA TGCGCCAGCAGCCCACCCGGCAGCTACAATGAGCAGTTCTTC. Encoded protein: CASSPPGSYNEQFF.

The CDR3 sequence: CASRPLGDTEAFF. The CDR3 region has the DNA TGTGCCAGCAGACCCCTGGGGGACACTGAAGCTTTCTTT. The V and J genes are TRBV6-6 and TRBJ1-1, with a possible D match to TRBD1 (5 bases). The V and J ends lost 6 bases and 3 bases respectively, with 11 bases between them. CDR3 length: 13 residues. The germline V gene has CDR1 MNHNY and CDR2 SVGAGI (reference sequence).

This chain connects TRBV12-5 to TRBJ2-6; D uncertain. Trimming pared 1 base from V and 4 bases from J, leaving 5 bases between. Germline V gives CDR1 LGHNT, CDR2 FRNRAP. The CDR3 length is 14 residues. CDR3 in DNA: TGTGCTAGTGGTTTGGCGGAGGGGGCCAACGTCCTGACTTTC. Amino acid sequence: CASGLAEGANVLTF.

The J gene is TRBJ2-6, the V gene TRBV27, with no clear D. Germline V lookup: CDR1 MNHEY, CDR2 SMNVEV (reference sequence). This CDR3 comprises 16 residues. V lost 3 bases to trimming and J lost 0 bases, with 9 bases between them. CDR3 sequence (DNA): TGTGCCAGCAGTTTTTGGGATCTCTCTGGGGCCAACGTCCTGACTTTC. This sequence encodes CASSFWDLSGANVLTF.

This clone has a handful of counts. The rearrangement uses TRBV5-4 and TRBJ1-2, with a tentative D call TRBD1 (5 bases). The CDR3 has 17 amino acids. Germline CDR1 reads SGHNT; CDR2 reads YYREEE (reference sequence). V lost 0 bases and J lost 2, with 17 bases in between. The CDR3 sequence is CASSLATGRVTNYGYTF. The DNA of the CDR3 is TGTGCCAGCAGCTTGGCCACAGGACGGGTCACGAACTATGGCTACACCTTC.

The chain links TRBV18 to TRBJ1-6; 9 bases match TRBD1. This CDR3 comprises 17 residues. With V trimmed by 3 bases and J by 5 bases, 8 bases remained unmatched. The germline gives CDR1 KGHSH, CDR2 LQKENI. CDR3: CASSPLQGAKDNSPLHF. The CDR3 nucleotides are TGTGCCAGCTCACCGTTACAGGGGGCGAAGGATAATTCACCCCTCCACTTT. The complete variable domain, with remaining parts taken from reference TRBV18 and TRBJ1-6, reads NAGVMQNPRHLVRRRGQEARLRCSPMKGHSHVYWYRQLPEEGLKFMVYLQKENIIDESGMPKERFSAEFPKEGPSILRIQQVVRGDSAAYFCASSPLQGAKDNSPLHFGNGTRLTVT.

J is TRBJ2-7 and V is TRBV6-5, with D perhaps matching TRBD1 (5 bases). This CDR3 contains 14 residues. Trimming removed 2 bases at V and 5 bases at J, with 13 bases between. Germline loops: CDR1 MNHEY, CDR2 SVGAGI. CDR3 sequence: CASSYRGRGHEQYF. CDR3 DNA sequence: TGTGCCAGCAGTTACAGGGGTCGTGGTCACGAGCAGTACTTC.

This chain connects TRBV4-1 to TRBJ2-5, with D perhaps TRBD1 or TRBD2 (6 bases each). CDR3 length: 14 amino acids. Germline V gives CDR1 MGHRA, CDR2 YSYEKL. Between the trimmed V and J ends, which lost 4 bases and 4 bases, there was a span of 13 bases. This chain's CDR3 is CASSRTGAGETQYF. CDR3 DNA sequence: TGCGCCAGCAGCCGAACGGGGGCGGGAGAGACCCAGTACTTC.

This clone was observed a few times. Its ends do not fully match the called genes, so a read error is possible. The rearrangement joins TRBV9 to TRBJ1-2, with D perhaps TRBD1 (6 bases). Germline assignment: CDR1 SGDLS and CDR2 YYNGEE. The CDR3 sequence is 12 residues long. CDR3 region: CASSVDGTPGLF. In DNA, the CDR3 is TGTGCCAGCAGCGTAGACGGGACACCCGGCCTCTTC.

This clone was picked up one time. This rearrangement joins TRBV5-1 to TRBJ1-2; D ambiguous. Trimming shortened V by 4 bases and J by 5 bases, and 15 bases separated the two germline ends. This CDR3 contains 14 residues. CDR1 is SGHRS and CDR2 is YFSETQ in the germline V gene. The CDR3 spells CASSTQTLGYGYTF. DNA of the CDR3: TGCGCCAGCAGCACACAAACCCTGGGGTATGGCTACACCTTC. Complete variable domain (other parts from reference TRBV5-1 and TRBJ1-2): KAGVTQTPRYLIKTRGQQVTLSCSPISGHRSVSWYQQTPGQGLQFLFEYFSETQRNKGNFPGRFSGRQFSNSRSEMNVSTLELGDSALYLCASSTQTLGYGYTFGSGTRLTVV.